This note documents a single T cell receptor (beta chain) sequence. Its antigen remains unknown. This record comes from a study of post-analysis software for immune sequencing data. The authors incorporated unique molecular identifiers into the TCR beta cDNA libraries. TCRdb processed the PCR reads anew with MiXCR; each CDR3 protein has one entry. The sample contains a few hundred thousand distinct CDR3 sequences, approximately 34% of which appear only once. General study results and limits: Batch-mates among the samples co-clustered strongly by F measure. In patients, TRBV5-6, TRBV5-1 and TRBV20-1 belonged to roughly 5 TRBV segments found more frequently than in controls. Controls' normalized Chao1 diversity significantly exceeded that of multiple sclerosis patients.

Germline lookup yields CDR1 LGHNA and CDR2 YNFKEQ. CDR3 size: 12 residues. V dropped 4 bases and J dropped 9 bases, with 10 bases sitting between them. The clonotype was recovered from a girl aged 5 to 17 with multiple sclerosis. Sequencing was performed on blood. The chain links TRBV4-2 to TRBJ2-1; D perhaps matches TRBD2 (6 bases). CDR3 sequence reads: CASSPVGGEQFF. As DNA, the CDR3 is TGTGCCAGCAGCCCCGTGGGAGGTGAGCAGTTCTTC.